Listed below are T cell receptor beta chains from one sample, sequenced in a study of T cell responses to AZD1222 COVID-19 vaccine. Some clones are missing from TCRdb's copy, which holds only in-frame ones; the method was immunoSEQ multiplex PCR. Found here are about 210,000 clones, approximately 94% of them singletons; the top ten hold around 1.8%. Specimen: peripheral blood, collected 28 days after the second dose of the MenACWY control vaccine. These receptors came from an adult who received the MenACWY meningococcal vaccine as a control. Each CDR3 is given without its conserved first and last residue. Where a row states a size, it is once, few, many or the class of an expanded clone; other rows omit it.

clone_size,j_call,v_call,cdr3_aa
NA,TRBJ2-1,TRBV2,ASRGRSYNEQF
NA,TRBJ1-1,TRBV5-4,ASSFSNTEAF
NA,TRBJ2-2,TRBV28,ASSLGSGELF
NA,TRBJ1-2,TRBV9,ASSVGGRKNYGYT
NA,TRBJ2-1,TRBV15,ATSRENSGNLGNEQF
NA,TRBJ1-5,TRBV19,ASRRTGSNQPQH
NA,TRBJ2-1,TRBV11-2,ASSKNNEQF
NA,TRBJ1-2,TRBV6-1,ASTKAGTGRTSLSGYT
NA,TRBJ1-6,TRBV30,AWSVHGSPLH
NA,TRBJ1-5,TRBV4-1,ASSQSAGPEPQH
NA,TRBJ2-7,TRBV5-4,ASSLQDRPYEQY
NA,TRBJ2-7,TRBV15,ATSSSPGAYEQY
NA,TRBJ2-3,TRBV9,ASSVGLAGGLGYTDTQY
few,TRBJ2-1,TRBV28,ASSFPGLAGGPRAYNEQF
NA,TRBJ2-1,TRBV2,ASKPGTGGNYEQF
NA,TRBJ2-6,TRBV29-1,SVTSRLGPGANVLT
NA,TRBJ1-6,TRBV7-2,ASSLGTGLNSPLH